A single sample is the source of the 31 T cell receptor beta chains below, sequenced in a study of blood T cells in healthy people across ages (dated by TCRdb to between 2015 and 2016). Library construction relied on 5' RACE. TCRdb names Illumina HiSeq 2500 as the instrument used. The second PCR ran for about 7 to 11 cycles and used a J-beta primer mix along with a sample-barcoded 5' primer. In TCRdb, the public reads were trimmed at Q25 with fastp and aligned with MiXCR, with productive beta chains retained. Rows with a matching CDR3 protein are joined into one entry that keeps the most common DNA and genes. The sample includes approximately 490,000 distinct CDR3 sequences, with about 24% observed a single time. Roughly 10% of the sample is taken by the ten largest. This sample also appeared in a second study, on T cells of mothers and their children.

Sequenced: blood. The receptors shown here come from a boy between 5 and 17 years old in good health.

The genes are TRBV18 and TRBJ1-2, with D possibly TRBD1 on 5 matching bases. The CDR3 has 16 amino acids. Germline CDR1 reads KGHSH; CDR2 reads LQKENI. V was trimmed by 3 bases and J by 5 bases, leaving 19 bases between them. CDR3 sequence reads: CASSPPGGRDKYGYTF. As DNA, the CDR3 is TGTGCCAGCTCACCCCCTGGAGGCAGGGATAAATATGGCTACACCTTC.

The rearrangement joins TRBV20-1 to TRBJ2-5; 10 bases fit TRBD2. The J call may not be correct, given that the DNA end is closer to TRBJ2-7. The CDR3 contains 14 residues. The germline V gene encodes CDR1 DFQATT and CDR2 SNEGSKA (reference sequence). Here the CDR3 DNA reads TGCAGTGCTTCGGAGAGCGGGAGGGACTACGAGCAGTACTTC. Its translation: CSASESGRDYEQYF.

The chain carries TRBV6-5 and TRBJ1-2, with D possibly being TRBD1 (5 bases). V lost 5 bases and J 3 bases, leaving 16 bases between the germline ends. The CDR3 covers 15 residues. CDR1 and CDR2 from the germline V gene are MNHEY and SVGAGI. The CDR3 DNA is TGTGCCAGCAGTCCTTACACGGGGCCGGACTATGGCTACACCTTC. Its translation: CASSPYTGPDYGYTF.

Of note for this clonotype: At one end the junction does not follow the germline gene, possibly because of a read error. The chain employs TRBV7-6 and TRBJ1-1; D gene ambiguous. The CDR3 is 13 residues long. Germline V gives CDR1 SGHVS, CDR2 FNYEAQ. CDR3 protein: CTSSRDMNTEAFF. As DNA, the CDR3 is TGTACCAGCAGCCGCGACATGAACACTGAAGCTTTCTTT.

The rearrangement links TRBV4-1 to TRBJ2-3, with D unresolved. V lost 1 base, J lost 1 base, and 15 bases lay in between. The CDR3 covers 17 residues. The V gene's germline CDR1 is MGHRA and CDR2 YSYEKL. CDR3 nucleotides: TGCGCCAGCAGCCAAGGGAATTCGGTGTACCGCACAGATACGCAGTATTTT. Translation gives CASSQGNSVYRTDTQYF.

This chain connects TRBV20-1 to TRBJ2-1; D might be TRBD1 (6 bases). This CDR3 has 14 residues. V dropped 3 bases and J dropped 9 bases, with 18 bases sitting between them. Germline values: CDR1 DFQATT, CDR2 SNEGSKA (reference sequence). This chain's CDR3 is CSASRQGRFGEQFF. CDR3 DNA: TGCAGTGCTAGTCGTCAGGGGCGATTTGGTGAGCAGTTCTTC.

The chain uses TRBV12-3 or TRBV12-4 and TRBJ1-6; D perhaps matches TRBD1 (6 bases). This CDR3 contains 14 residues. The V gene lost 7 bases and the J gene lost 13 bases, with 20 bases spanning the gap. This chain's CDR3 is CASTVGGALEPLHF. CDR3 DNA: TGTGCCAGCACCGTGGGGGGGGCGCTTGAGCCCCTCCACTTT.

This clonotype was seen only a few times. The chain employs TRBV28 and TRBJ1-1; D might be TRBD1 (5 bases). CDR1 is MDHEN, CDR2 SYDVKM, per germline. CDR3 length: 14 amino acids. V lost 7 bases to trimming and J lost 0 bases, with 12 bases between them. CDR3 loop: CASTAGAMNTEAFF. The CDR3 DNA sequence: TGTGCCAGCACCGCCGGGGCGATGAACACTGAAGCTTTCTTT.

This clonotype was counted only a few times. The J gene is TRBJ1-2, the V gene TRBV9; no definite D call. The V end was cut by 4 bases, the J end by 3 bases, with 10 bases between. The CDR3 contains 13 residues. Germline CDR1 SGDLS, CDR2 YYNGEE. CDR3 bases: TGTGCCAGCAGCCCGGAGGCAGACTATGGCTACACCTTC. It encodes CASSPEADYGYTF.

This chain links TRBV7-2 with TRBJ1-6; D is unclear. Looked up from germline, CDR1 is SGHTA and CDR2 is FQGNSA. CDR3 length: 15 residues. The ends were cut back, 5 bases at V and 3 bases at J, with 11 bases in the middle. CDR3 nucleotide sequence: TGTGCCAGCAGCCCCGTATGGAACTATAATTCACCCCTCCACTTT. Protein sequence: CASSPVWNYNSPLHF.

The chain links TRBV7-9 to TRBJ2-7; D remains unclear. Germline V gene sequence: CDR1 SEHNR, CDR2 FQNEAQ (reference sequence). This CDR3 has 15 residues. With 1 base removed from V and 3 bases from J, the gap between germline ends came to 13 bases. In nucleotides, the CDR3 is TGTGCCAGCAGCTTAGGTAGAACAGTGAACTACGAGCAGTACTTC. Protein: CASSLGRTVNYEQYF.

This clonotype was counted between two and nine times. This chain links TRBV28 with TRBJ2-7; 13 bases agree with TRBD2. Germline values: CDR1 MDHEN, CDR2 SYDVKM. Unmatched junction bases numbered 5, after V lost 4 bases and J lost 2 bases. The CDR3 has 16 amino acids. CDR3 protein: CASSSGTSGKAYEQYF. CDR3 coding DNA: TGTGCCAGCAGTTCAGGGACTAGCGGGAAGGCCTACGAGCAGTACTTC.

CDR3 sequence reads: CSATDRGPHEQYF. DNA for the CDR3: TGCAGTGCTACGGACAGGGGTCCCCACGAGCAGTACTTC. The chain is built from TRBV20-1 and TRBJ2-5; 9 bases are shared with TRBD1. The J call is doubtful: the DNA matches TRBJ2-7 better. CDR1 DFQATT and CDR2 SNEGSKA come from the germline V gene (reference sequence). The CDR3 has 13 amino acids.

This clonotype was found a few times. This sequence joins TRBV18 and TRBJ2-1; D possibly corresponds to TRBD1 (5 bases). The CDR3 spans 13 residues. Trimming removed 6 bases from V and 8 bases from J, with 14 bases in between. Germline CDR1 and CDR2: KGHSH and LQKENI. Here the CDR3 reads CASSDRQWDEQFF. The CDR3 nucleotides read TGTGCCAGCTCGGATCGACAGTGGGATGAGCAGTTCTTC.

The table lists this clonotype with a count of one. The DNA of the CDR3 is TGCAGCTTACGAGGGGGAGTAGGAGATACGCAGTATTTT. It codes for CSLRGGVGDTQYF. The chain employs TRBV29-1 and TRBJ2-3; D may be TRBD1 (6 bases). V lost 8 bases to trimming and J lost 5 bases, with 17 bases between them. The CDR3 has 13 amino acids. Germline assignment: CDR1 SQVTM and CDR2 ANQGSEA.

A few counts support this clonotype. This chain links TRBV20-1 with TRBJ2-1; D possibly corresponds to TRBD1 (6 bases). The germline V gene encodes CDR1 DFQATT and CDR2 SNEGSKA (reference sequence). The CDR3 length is 15 residues. The CDR3 protein is CSLKTRGGQYNEQFF. CDR3 DNA: TGCAGCCTAAAAACACGGGGTGGACAGTACAATGAGCAGTTCTTC.

The chain uses TRBV6-5 and TRBJ1-4, with D possibly TRBD1 on 6 matching bases. Germline values: CDR1 MNHEY, CDR2 SVGAGI. Trimming cost V 1 base and J 0 bases, with 9 bases left between them. This CDR3 contains 16 residues. CDR3 nucleotides: TGTGCCAGCAGTTACTTGGGACATCCAACTAATGAAAAACTGTTTTTT. Its protein is CASSYLGHPTNEKLFF.

This clonotype has a handful of counts. The rearrangement links TRBV6-2 or TRBV6-3 to TRBJ2-2; maybe TRBD1 (5 bases). The CDR3 has 13 amino acids. V was pared by 8 bases and J by 3 bases, with 10 bases between. Per germline, CDR1 MNHEY and CDR2 SVGEGT. The CDR3 DNA sequence: TGTGCCAGCGCGACAGACTACACCGGGGAGCTGTTTTTT. Its protein product is CASATDYTGELFF.

The chain couples TRBV20-1 to TRBJ1-5, with D possibly TRBD1 on 6 matching bases. V lost 3 bases and J 6 bases, leaving 24 bases between the germline ends. Germline V gene data show CDR1 as DFQATT and CDR2 as SNEGSKA (reference sequence). This CDR3 has 17 residues. The CDR3 nucleotides are TGCAGTGCTAGGGGGGACGGACCCACATCCAGGGGTCAGCCCCAGCATTTT. It codes for CSARGDGPTSRGQPQHF.

This clonotype showed up just a few times. This chain uses TRBV12-3 or TRBV12-4 with TRBJ2-4; D is undetermined. V was shortened by 6 bases and J by 10 bases, with 10 bases between the two germline ends. The CDR3 runs to 11 residues. CDR3 residues: CASSQKSIQYF. The CDR3 DNA reads as TGTGCCAGCAGCCAGAAGTCTATTCAGTACTTC.

This sequence joins TRBV4-1 and TRBJ2-2, with 8 positions matching TRBD1. V trimming: 4 bases; J trimming: 3 bases; junction bases outside the gene matches: 10. Germline values: CDR1 MGHRA, CDR2 YSYEKL. This CDR3 region has 17 residues. CDR3 sequence (DNA): TGCGCCAGCAGCCTTTACAGGGGGTATCGGGACACCGGGGAGCTGTTTTTT. Amino acid sequence: CASSLYRGYRDTGELFF.

This clonotype was seen a single time. The V and J genes are TRBV28 and TRBJ2-4; D not resolved. The length of the CDR3 is 17 residues. Per the germline V gene, CDR1 is MDHEN and CDR2 is SYDVKM. V lost 2 bases and J lost 1, with 15 bases in between. For the CDR3, the DNA is TGTGCCAGCAGTTTAAGTTCGTCCGGGTTGGCCAAAAACATTCAGTACTTC. Translating gives CASSLSSSGLAKNIQYF.

The chain employs TRBV5-1 and TRBJ2-4, with 8 positions matching TRBD2. The V gene's germline CDR1 is SGHRS and CDR2 YFSETQ. Trimming at V came to 0 bases and at J to 5 bases, leaving 7 bases not matched to a gene. This CDR3 region has 16 residues. The CDR3 coding sequence is TGCGCCAGCAGCTTGGGGCTAGCGGGCCCCCAAAACATTCAGTACTTC. Translating gives CASSLGLAGPQNIQYF.

J is TRBJ1-6 and V is TRBV6-5; 8 nucleotides match TRBD1. Looked up from germline, CDR1 is MNHEY and CDR2 is SVGAGI. The CDR3 is 15 residues long. Germline trimming cut 4 bases from V and 8 bases from J; bases unmatched to any gene: 7. The CDR3 here is CASSFQGARHSPLHF. For the CDR3, the DNA is TGTGCCAGCAGTTTCCAGGGGGCCCGCCATTCACCCCTCCACTTT.

The chain employs TRBV4-1 and TRBJ2-1, with TRBD1 identical over 8 bases. The DNA end is a closer match to TRBJ2-5, so the J assignment may be wrong. From germline, CDR1 is MGHRA and CDR2 YSYEKL. This CDR3 is 14 amino acids long. CDR3 nucleotide sequence: TGCGCCAGCAGCTGGGGACAGGCTAAAGAGACCCAGTACTTC. This codes for CASSWGQAKETQYF.

This clonotype was observed a few times. J is TRBJ2-7 and V is TRBV29-1; 11 bases are shared with TRBD2. Judging by the DNA end, TRBJ2-1 fits better; the J call may be wrong. Germline V lookup: CDR1 SQVTM, CDR2 ANQGSEA. This CDR3 comprises 16 residues. CDR3 coding DNA: TGCAGCGGATTTAGCGGGAGGGCCGATCGTGACAATGAGCAGTTCTTC. Translating gives CSGFSGRADRDNEQFF.

This clonotype was found a few times. The rearrangement links TRBV20-1 to TRBJ2-1; D gene uncertain. The J call may be faulty, since TRBJ2-5 better matches the DNA end. This CDR3 contains 11 residues. Germline CDR1 is DFQATT and CDR2 is SNEGSKA (reference sequence). The CDR3, as DNA: TGCAGTGCTAGTATGGCTCAGACCCAGTACTTC. Amino acid sequence: CSASMAQTQYF.

The rearrangement joins TRBV28 to TRBJ2-3; unclear D gene. Germline V gene lookup returns CDR1 MDHEN and CDR2 SYDVKM. Trimming shortened V by 5 bases and J by 4 bases, and 16 bases separated the two germline ends. The CDR3 runs to 15 residues. Here the CDR3 reads CASSLETPLSDTQYF. The CDR3 DNA reads as TGTGCCAGCAGTCTTGAGACACCCTTGTCAGATACGCAGTATTTT.

This clonotype was counted only a few times. This chain joins TRBV3-1 and TRBJ1-2; 8 nucleotides line up with TRBD1. This CDR3 has 14 amino acids. Germline V CDR1 and CDR2: LGHDT, YNNKEL (reference sequence). Trimming took 4 bases from V and 4 from J; bases not matched to a gene: 5. The CDR3 spells CASSLAGQGYGYTF. The CDR3 DNA reads TGTGCCAGCAGCCTAGCCGGACAGGGCTATGGCTACACCTTC.

The CDR3 reads CSADRQGEMNTEAFF. For the CDR3, the DNA is TGCAGTGCCGATCGACAGGGGGAGATGAACACTGAAGCTTTCTTT. The V and J genes are TRBV20-1 and TRBJ1-1; 9 nucleotides line up with TRBD1. The CDR3 is 15 residues long. J was trimmed by 0 bases and V by 6 bases; bases with no gene match: 8. Per germline, CDR1 DFQATT and CDR2 SNEGSKA (reference sequence).

This clonotype turned up a few times. The chain joins TRBV27 to TRBJ1-4, with TRBD1 matching 10 bases. Germline loops: CDR1 MNHEY, CDR2 SMNVEV (reference sequence). J gave up 7 bases and V 4 bases, and 3 bases lay outside the gene matches. This CDR3 has 14 residues. DNA for the CDR3: TGTGCCAGCAGTTCCCGACAGGGGGCTGAAAAACTGTTTTTT. Residues: CASSSRQGAEKLFF.